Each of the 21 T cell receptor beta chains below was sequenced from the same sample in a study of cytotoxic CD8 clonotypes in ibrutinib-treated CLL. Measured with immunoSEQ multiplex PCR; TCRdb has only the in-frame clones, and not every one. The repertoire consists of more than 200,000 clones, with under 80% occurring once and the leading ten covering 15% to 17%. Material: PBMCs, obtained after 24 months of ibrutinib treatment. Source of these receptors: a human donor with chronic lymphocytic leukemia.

The DNA for the CDR3 is TGCGCCAGCAGCCCTCCGGGGATGGATGAAAAACTGTTTTTT. Translated: CASSPPGMDEKLFF. V usage is TRBV5-1 and J usage is TRBJ1-4, with no clear D. The length of the CDR3 is 14 residues. Trimming took 4 bases from V and 6 from J, leaving 13 bases between them. The germline V gene has CDR1 SGHRS and CDR2 YFSETQ.

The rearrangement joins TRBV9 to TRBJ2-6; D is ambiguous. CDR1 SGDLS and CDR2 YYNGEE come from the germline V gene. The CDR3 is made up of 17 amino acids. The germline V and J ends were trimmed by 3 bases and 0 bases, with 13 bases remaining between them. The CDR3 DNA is TGTGCCAGCAGCGCGCACAGATTTCTCTCTGGGGCCAACGTCCTGACTTTC. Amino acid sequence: CASSAHRFLSGANVLTF.

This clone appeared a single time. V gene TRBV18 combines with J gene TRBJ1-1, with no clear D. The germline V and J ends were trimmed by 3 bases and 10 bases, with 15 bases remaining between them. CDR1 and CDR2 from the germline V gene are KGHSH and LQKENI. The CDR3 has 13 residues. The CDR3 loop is CASSPVGKEGAFF. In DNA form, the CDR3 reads TGTGCCAGCTCACCCGTGGGAAAAGAGGGAGCTTTCTTT.

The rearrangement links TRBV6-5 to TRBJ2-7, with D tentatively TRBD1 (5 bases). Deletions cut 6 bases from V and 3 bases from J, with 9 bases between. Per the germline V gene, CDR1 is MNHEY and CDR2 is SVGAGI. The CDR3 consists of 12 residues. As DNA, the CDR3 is TGTGCCAGCAGCCCAGGGTTCTACGAGCAGTACTTC. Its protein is CASSPGFYEQYF.

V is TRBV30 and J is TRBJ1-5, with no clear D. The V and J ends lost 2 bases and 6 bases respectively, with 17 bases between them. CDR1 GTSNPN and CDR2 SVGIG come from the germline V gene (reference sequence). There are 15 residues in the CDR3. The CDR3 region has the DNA TGTGCCTGGAGTAGCTTGGCTAAACCCAGTCAGCCCCAGCATTTT. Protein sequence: CAWSSLAKPSQPQHF.

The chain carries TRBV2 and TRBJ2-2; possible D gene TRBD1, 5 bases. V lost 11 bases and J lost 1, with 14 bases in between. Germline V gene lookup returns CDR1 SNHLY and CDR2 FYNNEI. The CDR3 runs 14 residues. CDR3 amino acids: CASPGGQNTGELFF. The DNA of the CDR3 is TGTGCCTCCCCGGGCGGACAGAACACCGGGGAGCTGTTTTTT.

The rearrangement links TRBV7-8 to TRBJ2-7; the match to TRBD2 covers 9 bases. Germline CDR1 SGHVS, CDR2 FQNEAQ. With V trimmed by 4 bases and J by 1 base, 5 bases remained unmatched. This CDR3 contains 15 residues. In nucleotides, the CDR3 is TGTGCCAGCAGCTCCCAAGCGGGAGGTTCCTACGAGCAGTACTTC. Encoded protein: CASSSQAGGSYEQYF.

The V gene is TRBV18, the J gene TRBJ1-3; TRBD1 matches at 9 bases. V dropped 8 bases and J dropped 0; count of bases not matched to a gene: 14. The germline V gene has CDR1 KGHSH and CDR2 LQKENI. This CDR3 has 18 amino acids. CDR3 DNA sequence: TGTGCCAGCAATCGTGCCGGGACAGGGACTACCTCTGGAAACACCATATATTTT. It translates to CASNRAGTGTTSGNTIYF.

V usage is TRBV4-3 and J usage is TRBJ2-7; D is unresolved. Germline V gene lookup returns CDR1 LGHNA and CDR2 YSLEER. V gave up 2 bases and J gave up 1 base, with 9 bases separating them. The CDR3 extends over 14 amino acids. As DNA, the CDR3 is TGCGCCAGCAGCCAAACTTTAGGTTCCTACGAGCAGTACTTC. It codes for CASSQTLGSYEQYF.

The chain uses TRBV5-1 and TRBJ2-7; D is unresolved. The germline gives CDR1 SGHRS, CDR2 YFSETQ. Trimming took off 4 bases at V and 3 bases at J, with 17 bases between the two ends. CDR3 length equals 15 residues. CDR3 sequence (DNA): TGCGCCAGCAGCCCCCTCGGTAGCACAGACTACGAGCAGTACTTC. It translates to CASSPLGSTDYEQYF.

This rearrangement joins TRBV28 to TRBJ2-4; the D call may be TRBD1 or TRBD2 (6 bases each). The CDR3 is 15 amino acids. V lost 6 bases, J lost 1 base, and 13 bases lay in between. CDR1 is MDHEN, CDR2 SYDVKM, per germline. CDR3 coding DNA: TGTGCCAGCAGCGGGGGCGCCGAGGCCAAAAACATTCAGTACTTC. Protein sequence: CASSGGAEAKNIQYF. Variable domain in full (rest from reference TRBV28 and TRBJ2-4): DVKVTQSSRYLVKRTGEKVFLECVQDMDHENMFWYRQDPGLGLRLIYFSYDVKMKEKGDIPEGYSVSREKKERFSLILESASTNQTSMYLCASSGGAEAKNIQYFGAGTRLSVL.

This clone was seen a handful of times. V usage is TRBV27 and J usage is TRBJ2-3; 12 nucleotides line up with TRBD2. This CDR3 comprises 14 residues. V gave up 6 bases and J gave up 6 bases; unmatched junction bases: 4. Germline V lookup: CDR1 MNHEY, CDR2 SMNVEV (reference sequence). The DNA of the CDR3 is TGTGCCAGCAGGCTAGCGGGAGGGCCGGATACGCAGTATTTT. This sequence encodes CASRLAGGPDTQYF.

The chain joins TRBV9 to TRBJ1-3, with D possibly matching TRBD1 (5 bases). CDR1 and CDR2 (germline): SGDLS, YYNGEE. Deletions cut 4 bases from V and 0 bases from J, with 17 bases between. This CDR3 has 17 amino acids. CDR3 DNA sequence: TGTGCCAGCAGCACCAACATGGGGACGGCCTCTGGAAACACCATATATTTT. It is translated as CASSTNMGTASGNTIYF.

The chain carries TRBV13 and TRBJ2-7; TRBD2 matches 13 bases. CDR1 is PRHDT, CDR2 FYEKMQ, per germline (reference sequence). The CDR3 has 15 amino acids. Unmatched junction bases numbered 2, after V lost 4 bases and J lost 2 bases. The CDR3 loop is CASSSGLAGPYEQYF. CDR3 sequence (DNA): TGTGCCAGCAGCTCGGGACTAGCGGGGCCCTACGAGCAGTACTTC.

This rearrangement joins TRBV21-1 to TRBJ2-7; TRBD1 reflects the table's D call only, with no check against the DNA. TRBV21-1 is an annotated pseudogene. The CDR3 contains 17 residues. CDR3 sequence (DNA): TGTGCCAGCAGCAAAGCGTCAACCGGACAGGGGGTCTACGAGCAGTACTTC. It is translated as CASSKASTGQGVYEQYF.

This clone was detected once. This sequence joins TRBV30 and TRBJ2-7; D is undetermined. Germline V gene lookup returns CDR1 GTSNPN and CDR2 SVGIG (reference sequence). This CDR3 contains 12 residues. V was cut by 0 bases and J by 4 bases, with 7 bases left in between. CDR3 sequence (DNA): TGTGCCTGGAGTGTGGCGGAATACGAGCAGTACTTC. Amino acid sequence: CAWSVAEYEQYF.

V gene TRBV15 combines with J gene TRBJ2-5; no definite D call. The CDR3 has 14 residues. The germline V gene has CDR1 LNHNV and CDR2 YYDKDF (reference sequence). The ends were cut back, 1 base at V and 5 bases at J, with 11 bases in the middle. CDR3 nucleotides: TGTGCCACCAGCAGAGGTGAACCAGAGGAGACCCAGTACTTC. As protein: CATSRGEPEETQYF.

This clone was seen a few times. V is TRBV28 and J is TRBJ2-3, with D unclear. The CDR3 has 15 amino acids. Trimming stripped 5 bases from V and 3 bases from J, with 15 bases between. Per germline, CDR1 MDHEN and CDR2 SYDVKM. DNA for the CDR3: TGTGCCAGCAGTGCCCCCCCGAGGACGACAGATACGCAGTATTTT. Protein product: CASSAPPRTTDTQYF.

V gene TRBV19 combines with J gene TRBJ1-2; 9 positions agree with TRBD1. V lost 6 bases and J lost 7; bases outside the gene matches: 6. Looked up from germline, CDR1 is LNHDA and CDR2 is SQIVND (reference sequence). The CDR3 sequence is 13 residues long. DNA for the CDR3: TGTGCCAGTAGGGAGACAGGGGGAGTTGGCTACACCTTC. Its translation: CASRETGGVGYTF.

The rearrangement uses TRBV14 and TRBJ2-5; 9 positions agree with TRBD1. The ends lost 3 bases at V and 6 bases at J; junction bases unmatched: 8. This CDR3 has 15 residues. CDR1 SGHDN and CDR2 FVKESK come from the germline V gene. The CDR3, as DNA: TGTGCCAGCAGCCAGAAGGGACAGGGTGGGAAGACCCAGTACTTC. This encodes CASSQKGQGGKTQYF.

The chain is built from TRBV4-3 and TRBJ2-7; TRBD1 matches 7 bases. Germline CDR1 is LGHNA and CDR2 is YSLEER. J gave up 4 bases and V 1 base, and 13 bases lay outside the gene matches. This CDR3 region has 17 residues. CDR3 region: CASSQAFFDRAQYEQYF. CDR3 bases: TGCGCCAGCAGCCAAGCCTTCTTCGACAGGGCCCAGTACGAGCAGTACTTC.